The clone carrying this T cell receptor beta chain was picked up one time. This CDR3 is 15 amino acids long. Trimming removed 3 bases from V and 4 bases from J; junction bases left unmatched: 7. Germline assignment: CDR1 MDHEN and CDR2 SYDVKM. This specimen belongs to a study of cytomegalovirus exposure and HLA in healthy donors. Sequencing was performed with immunoSEQ multiplex PCR; in TCRdb, only in-frame clones are kept and a portion is missing. The table records 300,000 to 450,000 clones, just over 85% of them present only once. The V and J genes are TRBV28 and TRBJ1-2; 8 nucleotides agree with TRBD1. The TCR originated in a woman aged 18-29 years in good health and CMV-seronegative. Sequencing input: PBMCs. The DNA of the CDR3 is TGTGCCAGCAGTTTTAAGGACAGGGCTGGCTATGGCTACACCTTC. This gives the protein CASSFKDRAGYGYTF.